This T cell receptor beta chain was documented in a study of blood T cells in healthy people across ages. A sample-barcoded 5' primer and a J-beta primer mix were used in a second PCR of roughly 7 to 11 cycles. TCRdb re-called the 5' RACE reads through MiXCR, storing one row per CDR3 protein. This sample has 850,000 to 1,000,000 distinct CDR3 sequences; about 51% occur once, and the top ten carry roughly a fifth. CDR3 size: 16 residues. The trim removed 5 bases at V and 4 bases at J, leaving 9 bases unmatched. Per germline, CDR1 SGHAT and CDR2 FQNNGV. The TCR sequence derives from a woman aged 55-70 years in good health. The material sequenced was blood. The rearrangement joins TRBV11-2 to TRBJ2-3, with TRBD2 matching over 10 bases. For the CDR3, the DNA is TGTGCCAGCAGCCATGCTAGCGGGAGTTTTCCAGATACGCAGTATTTT. Translated: CASSHASGSFPDTQYF. The full variable domain, in which reference TRBV11-2 and TRBJ2-3 provide the parts outside the CDR3, is EAGVAQSPRYKIIEKRQSVAFWCNPISGHATLYWYQQILGQGPKLLIQFQNNGVVDDSQLPKDRFSAERLKGVDSTLKIQPAKLEDSAVYLCASSHASGSFPDTQYFGPGTRLTVL.